This TCR beta chain was profiled in a study of T cells in Graves' hyperthyroidism and ophthalmopathy. RNA transcripts gave rise to amplified TCR beta CDR3 regions. Initially, a first-round RT-PCR of the TCR CDR3 employed the HTBI primer set. Each CDR3 protein is one row after TCRdb ran MiXCR on the multiplex PCR reads. Among fewer than 900,000 distinct CDR3 sequences listed, about 19% were seen once. This clonotype has ten or more counts. The V end was cut by 4 bases, the J end by 4 bases, with 10 bases between. The CDR3 consists of 13 residues. The V gene's germline CDR1 is LNHDA and CDR2 SQIVND (reference sequence).

This rearrangement joins TRBV19 to TRBJ1-1; D is possibly TRBD1 (5 bases). The sequence was obtained from a woman aged 45-65 years with Graves' hyperthyroidism that later progressed to Graves' ophthalmopathy. The specimen was blood. The CDR3 DNA sequence: TGTGCCAGTAGTACGGGACGGATCACTGAAGCTTTCTTT. Translated: CASSTGRITEAFF.